These T cell receptor beta chains were read from a single sample in a study of a mutant IDH1 vaccine in newly diagnosed glioma. Sequencing used immunoSEQ multiplex PCR; TCRdb keeps in-frame clones, though not all of them. The sample lists 75,000 to 100,000 clones, about 90% occurring once. Sequenced material: PBMCs, taken from a glioma patient treated with radiotherapy, temozolomide or both. These receptor sequences come from a woman aged 45-59 years with glioma. Both conserved end residues are part of each CDR3. Fields, in order: clone size, D gene, V gene, J gene, CDR3 DNA, CDR3 protein. The D gene is left open where the match is weak. Clone size is given for some rows only: seen once, a few or many times, or a class if the clone is expanded.

>-|TRBD1|TRBV7-9|TRBJ1-1
TGTGCCAGCAGCTCCCTAGGCAGGGGGCCGTTCACTGAAGCTTTCTTT
CASSSLGRGPFTEAFF
>-|-|TRBV18|TRBJ2-4
TGTGCCAGCTCACCTCCCAGCTTAGCCAAAAACATTCAGTACTTC
CASSPPSLAKNIQYF
>-|-|TRBV20-1|TRBJ1-4
TGCAGTAGACGTTGTGAAAAACTGTTTTTT
CSRRCEKLFF
>-|TRBD1|TRBV13|TRBJ2-6
TGTGCCAGCAGCTTTGTTACAGGGGCGGCTGGGGCCAACGTCCTGACTTTC
CASSFVTGAAGANVLTF
>-|-|TRBV27|TRBJ2-7
TGTGCCAGCAGCCCACCCCCCTTCTACGAGCAGTACTTC
CASSPPPFYEQYF
>-|-|TRBV19|TRBJ2-7
TGTGCCAGTAGTATAGAATTAGGAGTCACCTACGAGCAGTACTTC
CASSIELGVTYEQYF
>-|-|TRBV5-1|TRBJ1-1
TGCGCCAGCAGCTTGGTACCAGACGCTGAAGCTTTCTTT
CASSLVPDAEAFF
>-|-|TRBV19|TRBJ2-1
TGTGCCAGTAGTAGTGGGGGCCAGGATTTCTACAATGAGCAGTTCTTC
CASSSGGQDFYNEQFF
>-|-|TRBV9|TRBJ1-2
TGTGCCAGCAGCGTACCTAGCGGACAGATCTATGGCTACACCTTC
CASSVPSGQIYGYTF
>-|-|TRBV11-2|TRBJ2-7
TGTGCCAGCAGCCCATCACACACGTTCTACGAGCAGTACTTC
CASSPSHTFYEQYF
>once|-|TRBV19|TRBJ1-2
TGTGCCAGTAGTATAATAGTGAGGCCGCTTTTTAGCTATGGCTACACCTTC
CASSIIVRPLFSYGYTF
>-|-|TRBV6-5|TRBJ1-2
TGTGCCAGCAGTTACCTCCAGGGCAATGGCTACACCTTC
CASSYLQGNGYTF
>once|-|TRBV19|TRBJ2-5
TGTGCCAGTAAGGCAGGGACACGTGGCAGAGAGACCCAGTACTTC
CASKAGTRGRETQYF
>-|-|TRBV6-1|TRBJ1-1
TGTGCCAGCAGTGAAAGGGATATGAACACTGAAGCTTTCTTT
CASSERDMNTEAFF
>once|-|TRBV7-8|TRBJ2-2
TGTGCCAGCAGCTTAGCGAGGGGGGACGGGGAGCTGTTTTTT
CASSLARGDGELFF
>-|-|TRBV7-6|TRBJ2-7
TGTGCCAGCAGCTTAGGAGGGGGGGCAGACTACGAGCAGTACTTC
CASSLGGGADYEQYF
>-|-|TRBV19|TRBJ2-7
TGTGCCAGTAGTGGCGTTTGGGACTCCTACGAGCAGTACTTC
CASSGVWDSYEQYF
>-|TRBD1|TRBV6-5|TRBJ2-7
TGTGCCAGCAGTTACTCCGGGGACAGTTCCTACGAGCAGTACTTC
CASSYSGDSSYEQYF
>-|TRBD2|TRBV19|TRBJ2-6
TGTGCCAGTAGTATAGGGGGGGGCTCTGGGGCCAACGTCCTGACTTTC
CASSIGGGSGANVLTF
>-|TRBD2|TRBV4-1|TRBJ2-5
TGCGCCAGCAGCCGTTATCCCTTCTCACGACTAGCGGGAGGTAGCCAAGAGACCCAGTACTTC
CASSRYPFSRLAGGSQETQYF
>-|-|TRBV10-3|TRBJ1-1
TGTGCCATCAGGTCGGGGCAGCCTTTAAACACTGAAGCTTTCTTT
CAIRSGQPLNTEAFF
>-|-|TRBV4-2|TRBJ1-2
TGTGCCAGCAGCCAGGTAACAGGGATGGAAGCTAACTATGGCTACACCTTC
CASSQVTGMEANYGYTF
>few|TRBD1|TRBV7-2|TRBJ1-4
TGTGCCAGCAGCTTCCGGACAGGGGGTTCCGAAAAACTGTTTTTT
CASSFRTGGSEKLFF
>-|TRBD2|TRBV19|TRBJ2-1
TGTGCCAGTAGTCCCCGGACTAGCGGGGACAATGAGCAGTTCTTC
CASSPRTSGDNEQFF
>-|-|TRBV11-2|TRBJ1-3
TGTGCCAGCAGCTATACAGGGTTAGGAAACACCATATATTTT
CASSYTGLGNTIYF
>-|-|TRBV10-1|TRBJ2-2
TGCGCCAGCAGCAGGACAGTTACCGGGGAGCTGTTTTTT
CASSRTVTGELFF